The 26 T cell receptor beta chains below all came from one sample that was sequenced in a study of blood T cell repertoires in COVID-19. Some clones are missing from TCRdb's copy, which holds only in-frame ones; the method was immunoSEQ multiplex PCR. Of about 300,000 clones listed, under 90% are singletons. The sequenced sample was peripheral blood. Source of these receptors: a woman in her 30s with COVID-19, enrolled during active disease.

About this clone itself: Other DNA sequences in the same sample also yield this CDR3. The chain couples TRBV18 to TRBJ1-1; 10 bases are shared with TRBD1. Germline CDR1 KGHSH, CDR2 LQKENI. The CDR3 loop spans 15 amino acids. The junction had 2 bases not matched to a gene; V was cut back by 3 bases and J by 1 base. The CDR3: CASSPGQGPNTEAFF. CDR3 sequence (DNA): TGTGCCAGCTCACCGGGACAGGGGCCGAACACTGAAGCTTTCTTT.

V and J are TRBV6-5 and TRBJ1-3, with 10 bases identical to TRBD1. CDR3 length equals 15 residues. In germline, CDR1 is MNHEY, CDR2 SVGAGI. V lost 4 bases, J lost 6 bases, and 6 bases stayed unmatched. As DNA, the CDR3 is TGTGCCAGCAGTTTGCGGGGACAGGGGTCAAACACCATATATTTT. This sequence encodes CASSLRGQGSNTIYF.

This chain links TRBV12-5 with TRBJ2-3; maybe TRBD2 (6 bases). Germline assignment: CDR1 LGHNT and CDR2 FRNRAP. This CDR3 spans 15 amino acids. The V and J ends lost 0 bases and 3 bases respectively, with 10 bases between them. The CDR3: CASGLVPGGTDTQYF. The CDR3 bases are TGTGCTAGTGGTTTGGTACCCGGGGGAACAGATACGCAGTATTTT.

This clone appeared a single time. V is TRBV6-2 or TRBV6-3 and J is TRBJ1-5; the D gene is possibly TRBD1 (6 bases). Germline V gives CDR1 MNHEY, CDR2 SVGEGT. The germline V and J ends were trimmed by 6 bases and 3 bases, with 12 bases remaining between them. This CDR3 contains 14 residues. For the CDR3, the DNA is TGTGCCAGCAGCCCCGGACAGAACAATCAGCCCCAGCATTTT. It translates to CASSPGQNNQPQHF.

In this sample, this clone turned up a few times. The J gene is TRBJ1-2, the V gene TRBV5-4; 12 bases agree with TRBD1. There are 16 residues in the CDR3. Germline V gene data show CDR1 as SGHNT and CDR2 as YYREEE (reference sequence). With 4 bases clipped from V and 4 bases from J, the junction kept 8 bases outside the gene matches. The CDR3 reads CASSPGDRGLAYGYTF. The CDR3 coding sequence is TGTGCCAGCAGCCCGGGGGACAGGGGGCTGGCCTATGGCTACACCTTC.

CDR3 DNA sequence: TGTGCCAGCAGTTTACTCGCCTCCTCTTGGGGGCCGGGAACTGAAGCTTTCTTT. Its translation: CASSLLASSWGPGTEAFF. The chain employs TRBV6-2 or TRBV6-3 and TRBJ1-1; tentative D call: TRBD1 (6 bases). CDR3 length: 18 amino acids. The germline CDR1 and CDR2 sequences are MNHEY and SVGEGT. V was shortened by 4 bases and J by 5 bases, with 26 bases between the two germline ends.

CDR3 amino acids: CASSLRTGQGYTF. CDR3 bases: TGTGCCAGCAGTTTAAGGACAGGGCAAGGCTACACCTTC. This rearrangement joins TRBV28 to TRBJ1-2; 8 positions match TRBD1. V was pared by 2 bases and J by 8 bases, with 4 bases of the junction left unmatched. CDR1 is MDHEN, CDR2 SYDVKM, per germline. CDR3 size: 13 residues.

V is TRBV11-2 and J is TRBJ1-3; D is perhaps TRBD1 (6 bases). Germline V gene sequence: CDR1 SGHAT, CDR2 FQNNGV. This CDR3 region has 16 residues. The V gene lost 6 bases and the J gene lost 3 bases, with 18 bases spanning the gap. CDR3 sequence reads: CASRPSGQFLGNTIYF. CDR3 bases: TGTGCCAGCAGACCCAGCGGACAGTTCCTTGGAAACACCATATATTTT.

This clone was seen a handful of times. The chain has TRBV13 and TRBJ1-3; a weak D match, TRBD1 (6 bases). Per the germline V gene, CDR1 is PRHDT and CDR2 is FYEKMQ (reference sequence). V lost 1 base to trimming and J lost 4 bases, with 14 bases between them. This CDR3 is 16 amino acids long. The CDR3 sequence is CASSLVAGTKGNTIYF. CDR3 DNA: TGTGCCAGCAGCTTAGTGGCAGGGACAAAGGGAAACACCATATATTTT.

The chain employs TRBV6-9 and TRBJ2-7, with a tentative D call TRBD1 (5 bases). Germline values: CDR1 MNHGY, CDR2 SVAAGI. V was cut by 0 bases and J by 4 bases, with 7 bases left in between. The CDR3 consists of 13 residues. This chain's CDR3 is CASSYSRGYEQYV. DNA for the CDR3: TGTGCCAGCAGTTATTCAAGGGGTTACGAGCAGTACGTC.

V usage is TRBV6-6 and J usage is TRBJ1-1, with D unresolved. Germline lookup yields CDR1 MNHNY and CDR2 SVGAGI (reference sequence). CDR3 length: 13 amino acids. V was shortened by 4 bases and J by 8 bases, with 14 bases between the two germline ends. CDR3 loop: CASSSLEGGEAFF. The CDR3 DNA reads TGTGCCAGCAGTTCTTTAGAGGGAGGGGAAGCTTTCTTT.

V gene TRBV7-2 combines with J gene TRBJ2-7, with D tentatively TRBD1 (6 bases). The V gene's germline CDR1 is SGHTA and CDR2 FQGNSA. The CDR3 totals 15 residues. Trimming took off 6 bases at V and 7 bases at J, with 22 bases between the two ends. The CDR3 bases are TGTGCCAGCAGTTCACGGATAGGGGGAGTGGGGGAGCAGTACTTC. Protein product: CASSSRIGGVGEQYF.

The chain joins TRBV5-4 to TRBJ1-6; D unresolved. Trimming took off 4 bases at V and 0 bases at J, with 8 bases between the two ends. Germline lookup yields CDR1 SGHNT and CDR2 YYREEE (reference sequence). The CDR3 runs 15 residues. The CDR3 DNA follows: TGTGCCAGCAGCCGGGATAGCTCCTATAATTCACCCCTCCACTTT. Translation gives CASSRDSSYNSPLHF.

The chain has TRBV20-1 and TRBJ1-2; 9 bases line up with TRBD1. The V segment lost 3 bases and the J segment 4 bases; nucleotides outside the gene matches: 9. The CDR3 spans 15 residues. Germline V CDR1 and CDR2: DFQATT, SNEGSKA (reference sequence). Here the CDR3 reads CSASSTGGEGYGYTF. DNA of the CDR3: TGCAGTGCTAGTTCTACAGGGGGCGAAGGCTATGGCTACACCTTC.

The CDR3 is CSAEDIASGNTIYF. The CDR3 nucleotides read TGCAGCGCAGAGGACATAGCCTCGGGAAACACCATATATTTT. The chain has TRBV29-1 and TRBJ1-3, with D perhaps matching TRBD1 (5 bases). Trimming pared 7 bases from V and 4 bases from J, leaving 17 bases between. The length of the CDR3 is 14 residues. The germline V gene encodes CDR1 SQVTM and CDR2 ANQGSEA. The full variable domain, its missing parts supplied by reference TRBV29-1 and TRBJ1-3, is SAVISQKPSRDICQRGTSLTIQCQVDSQVTMMFWYRQQPGQSLTLIATANQGSEATYESGFVIDKFPISRPNLTFSTLTVSNMSPEDSSIYLCSAEDIASGNTIYFGEGSWLTVV.

CDR3 coding DNA: TGTGCCAGCAGCACGGGGGGCAGTGCAACTAATGAAAAACTGTTTTTT. Its translation is CASSTGGSATNEKLFF. V usage is TRBV5-4 and J usage is TRBJ1-4; a possible D gene is TRBD1 (6 bases). The CDR3 has 16 amino acids. CDR1 and CDR2 from the germline V gene are SGHNT and YYREEE (reference sequence). V lost 4 bases, J lost 0 bases, and 13 bases lay in between. The variable domain in full, completed from reference TRBV5-4 and TRBJ1-4, reads ETGVTQSPTHLIKTRGQQVTLRCSSQSGHNTVSWYQQALGQGPQFIFQYYREEENGRGNFPPRFSGLQFPNYSSELNVNALELDDSALYLCASSTGGSATNEKLFFGSGTQLSVL.

This chain connects TRBV12-5 to TRBJ1-2, with 9 positions matching TRBD1. CDR3 length: 16 residues. Germline CDR1 reads LGHNT; CDR2 reads FRNRAP. J gave up 4 bases and V 2 bases, and 8 bases lay outside the gene matches. The CDR3 sequence is CASGLNRGHGGYGYTF. The CDR3 bases are TGTGCTAGTGGTTTGAACAGGGGGCATGGTGGCTATGGCTACACCTTC.

The gene calls are TRBV7-2 and TRBJ1-3; possible D gene TRBD1, 5 bases. The CDR3 loop spans 15 amino acids. V lost 5 bases and J lost 4, with 15 bases in between. Looked up from germline, CDR1 is SGHTA and CDR2 is FQGNSA. CDR3 sequence (DNA): TGTGCCAGCAGCCGCGTGGGGGGGAGCGGAAACACCATATATTTT. Amino acids: CASSRVGGSGNTIYF.

The rearrangement links TRBV6-2 or TRBV6-3 to TRBJ1-2, with 10 nucleotides matching TRBD1. Trimming at V came to 8 bases and at J to 1 base, leaving 10 bases not matched to a gene. This CDR3 is built from 16 residues. Germline V gene data show CDR1 as MNHEY and CDR2 as SVGEGT. CDR3 loop: CASRRDRTGGNYGYTF. The CDR3 DNA reads as TGTGCCAGCCGCCGGGACCGGACAGGGGGTAACTATGGCTACACCTTC.

Many counts were recorded for this clone. One junction end disagrees with the germline gene, perhaps due to a read error. This chain uses TRBV4-2 with TRBJ1-2; D unresolved. Looked up from germline, CDR1 is LGHNA and CDR2 is YNFKEQ. The length of the CDR3 is 14 residues. CDR3 amino acids: CASNQWASSYGYTF. The CDR3 DNA reads as TGTGCCAGCAACCAATGGGCCTCCAGCTATGGCTACACCTTC.

The chain recombines TRBV25-1 with TRBJ1-6, with D unresolved. Germline V gives CDR1 MGHDK, CDR2 SYGVNS. The CDR3 totals 13 residues. Trimming shortened V by 5 bases and J by 10 bases, and 12 bases separated the two germline ends. Here the CDR3 reads CASSLGGLSPLHF. CDR3 nucleotides: TGTGCCAGCAGTTTGGGAGGGTTATCACCCCTCCACTTT. The full variable domain, with the rest looked up from reference TRBV25-1 and TRBJ1-6, is EADIYQTPRYLVIGTGKKITLECSQTMGHDKMYWYQQDPGMELHLIHYSYGVNSTEKGDLSSESTVSRIRTEHFPLTLESARPSHTSQYLCASSLGGLSPLHFGNGTRLTVT.

This chain connects TRBV28 to TRBJ1-6; tentatively, D is TRBD1 (6 bases). Per the germline V gene, CDR1 is MDHEN and CDR2 is SYDVKM. Trimming removed 9 bases at V and 7 bases at J, with 16 bases between. The CDR3 totals 14 residues. CDR3 loop: CASTSGTINSPLHF. The CDR3 DNA reads TGTGCCAGTACTTCCGGGACAATCAATTCACCCCTCCACTTT. Drawing the rest from reference TRBV28 and TRBJ1-6, the complete variable domain is DVKVTQSSRYLVKRTGEKVFLECVQDMDHENMFWYRQDPGLGLRLIYFSYDVKMKEKGDIPEGYSVSREKKERFSLILESASTNQTSMYLCASTSGTINSPLHFGNGTRLTVT.

The chain combines TRBV7-2 with TRBJ1-2, with D tentatively TRBD1 (6 bases). The CDR3 contains 16 residues. With 4 bases removed from V and 0 bases from J, the gap between germline ends came to 15 bases. In germline, CDR1 is SGHTA, CDR2 FQGNSA. In DNA form, the CDR3 reads TGTGCCAGCAGCTCCCGCCGACAGGAATCTAACTATGGCTACACCTTC. This translates into CASSSRRQESNYGYTF.

On this clone itself: The same CDR3 can be traced to other DNA sequences in this sample. CDR3 nucleotides: TGTGCCAGCAGCCAAAGCGGGGGGGTCTACAATGAGCAGTTCTTC. Translating gives CASSQSGGVYNEQFF. The chain uses TRBV7-9 and TRBJ2-1, with 10 nucleotides matching TRBD2. The germline CDR1 and CDR2 sequences are SEHNR and FQNEAQ (reference sequence). This CDR3 has 15 residues. The ends lost 5 bases at V and 3 bases at J; junction bases unmatched: 4.

The rearrangement links TRBV28 to TRBJ2-5, with 8 bases lining up with TRBD2. CDR3 length: 11 amino acids. Germline CDR1 MDHEN, CDR2 SYDVKM. CDR3 in DNA: TGTGTCACGGGGGGGATGGAGACCCAGTACTTC. Translating gives CVTGGMETQYF.

The table lists this clone with a count of one. The V gene is TRBV5-1, the J gene TRBJ1-3; D unclear. This CDR3 region has 14 residues. The V end was cut by 4 bases, the J end by 0 bases, with 8 bases between. The germline gives CDR1 SGHRS, CDR2 YFSETQ. The CDR3 DNA reads as TGCGCCAGCAGCCCGGCTAGCTCTGGAAACACCATATATTTT. Amino acid sequence: CASSPASSGNTIYF.